This paragraph covers one TCR beta chain sequence. This specimen belongs to a study of blood T cell repertoires in COVID-19. Study-wide context: Nucleic acid was either cDNA or gDNA, and it came from T cells, B-cell-depleted T cells, or PBMCs.

The CDR3 is made up of 13 amino acids. Trimming removed 5 bases at V and 7 bases at J, with 9 bases between. The germline V gene encodes CDR1 SGHTA and CDR2 FQGNSA. The table came from immunoSEQ multiplex PCR; TCRdb's copy has only in-frame clones and leaves some out. The sample has approximately 220,000 clones; around 90% are singletons. The sequenced material came from peripheral blood. This TCR was sampled from a man aged 55 to 70 with acute or convalescent COVID-19. J is TRBJ1-6 and V is TRBV7-2; D gene ambiguous. The CDR3 reads CASSRERNSPLHF. CDR3 nucleotide sequence: TGTGCCAGCAGCCGAGAGCGGAATTCACCCCTCCACTTT.